A single sample gave rise to the 19 T cell receptor beta chains below, sequenced in a study of cytomegalovirus exposure and HLA in healthy donors. The PCR employed 60 Vbeta primers together with 13 Jbeta primers. Some clones are missing from TCRdb's copy, which holds only in-frame ones; the method was immunoSEQ multiplex PCR. The sample holds over 50,000 clones, around 75% seen once. The sample comprised PBMCs. These receptors originate from a man in his forties or fifties in good health and CMV-seropositive.

Turning to this clone: Sequence at one end of the junction differs from germline and may be a read error. The chain combines TRBV28 with TRBJ2-1; perhaps TRBD2 as D (5 bases). From germline, CDR1 is MDHEN and CDR2 SYDVKM. The CDR3 covers 17 residues. The CDR3 loop reads CARSLEAIEGYYNEQFF. The CDR3 bases are TGTGCCAGAAGTTTGGAGGCTATAGAAGGGTATTACAATGAGCAGTTCTTC.

This clone has a handful of counts. This chain joins TRBV10-3 and TRBJ1-6; possible D gene TRBD1, 6 bases. With 4 bases removed from V and 6 bases from J, the gap between germline ends came to 10 bases. This CDR3 comprises 14 residues. Germline CDR1 reads ENHRY; CDR2 reads SYGVKD. This chain's CDR3 is CAISADRSNSPLHF. CDR3 bases: TGTGCCATCAGTGCGGACAGAAGTAATTCACCCCTCCACTTT.

The gene calls are TRBV28 and TRBJ2-7, with 9 bases aligning to TRBD1. The CDR3 is made up of 17 amino acids. V lost 1 base to trimming and J lost 6 bases; unmatched junction nucleotides: 13. Germline V gene data show CDR1 as MDHEN and CDR2 as SYDVKM. CDR3 DNA sequence: TGTGCCAGCAGTTTATCCGGACAGGGGCGACGACTGGGCGAGCAGTACTTC. Residues: CASSLSGQGRRLGEQYF.

The chain employs TRBV4-2 and TRBJ2-3, with 11 bases lining up with TRBD1. The germline V gene has CDR1 LGHNA and CDR2 YNFKEQ. The CDR3 is 19 amino acids. V was pared by 0 bases and J by 2 bases, with 10 bases of the junction left unmatched. CDR3 protein: CASSQEMADRGPPTDTQYF. The CDR3 coding sequence is TGTGCCAGCAGCCAAGAAATGGCGGACAGGGGGCCTCCCACAGATACGCAGTATTTT.

The CDR3 nucleotides read TGTGCCAGCAGTGGCCCCGGGAGAGGTCAGCCCCAGCATTTT. Its translation: CASSGPGRGQPQHF. This chain uses TRBV6-5 with TRBJ1-5, with no clear D. Germline loops: CDR1 MNHEY, CDR2 SVGAGI. This CDR3 has 14 residues. V lost 5 bases to trimming and J lost 6 bases, with 14 bases between them.

The J gene is TRBJ2-7, the V gene TRBV7-6; D may be TRBD2 (5 bases). The V end lost 5 bases, the J end lost 2 bases, and 10 bases lay between the germline ends. This CDR3 has 13 residues. Germline CDR1 SGHVS, CDR2 FNYEAQ. This chain's CDR3 is CASSPTGTYEQYF. For the CDR3, the DNA is TGTGCCAGCAGCCCGACGGGGACCTACGAGCAGTACTTC.

The chain recombines TRBV2 with TRBJ1-4; a weak D match, TRBD1 (6 bases). This CDR3 comprises 14 residues. CDR1 is SNHLY and CDR2 is FYNNEI in the germline V gene. The V gene lost 2 bases and the J gene lost 8 bases, with 12 bases spanning the gap. The CDR3 DNA is TGTGCCAGCAGTGAAATAGGGGGTGGGGAAAAACTGTTTTTT. Amino acids: CASSEIGGGEKLFF.

This sequence joins TRBV18 and TRBJ1-1; D perhaps matches TRBD1 (5 bases). The CDR3 has 16 residues. Germline V gives CDR1 KGHSH, CDR2 LQKENI. V lost 6 bases to trimming and J lost 1 base, with 18 bases between them. CDR3 nucleotides: TGTGCCAGCTCCCGCAATTTTCGGGGGGGGAACACTGAAGCTTTCTTT. It is translated as CASSRNFRGGNTEAFF.

V usage is TRBV7-2 and J usage is TRBJ1-5; unclear D gene. Trimming shortened V by 2 bases and J by 4 bases, and 12 bases separated the two germline ends. Germline V CDR1 and CDR2: SGHTA, FQGNSA. The CDR3 runs 15 residues. CDR3 amino acids: CASSLLWSRNQPQHF. The CDR3 bases are TGTGCCAGCAGCTTACTCTGGAGTCGAAATCAGCCCCAGCATTTT.

The gene calls are TRBV19 and TRBJ2-1, with 8 nucleotides matching TRBD2. CDR3 length: 14 amino acids. Trimming at V came to 4 bases and at J to 6 bases, leaving 5 bases not matched to a gene. Germline CDR1 and CDR2: LNHDA and SQIVND (reference sequence). In DNA, the CDR3 is TGTGCCAGTAGTAGGAGCGGGAGCCGCAATGAGCAGTTCTTC. As protein: CASSRSGSRNEQFF. Based on the CDR3 plus reference TRBV19 and TRBJ2-1, the full variable domain is DGGITQSPKYLFRKEGQNVTLSCEQNLNHDAMYWYRQDPGQGLRLIYYSQIVNDFQKGDIAEGYSVSREKKESFPLTVTSAQKNPTAFYLCASSRSGSRNEQFFGPGTRLTVL.

This chain uses TRBV27 with TRBJ2-1; maybe TRBD2 (5 bases). The germline V gene encodes CDR1 MNHEY and CDR2 SMNVEV (reference sequence). Trimming stripped 4 bases from V and 10 bases from J, with 14 bases between. The CDR3 length is 13 residues. CDR3 loop: CASSSFPRGEQFF. For the CDR3, the DNA is TGTGCCAGCAGTTCCTTCCCCCGCGGGGAGCAGTTCTTC.

This chain uses TRBV4-1 with TRBJ2-3; 13 bases map to TRBD2. The CDR3 is 15 amino acids. CDR1 and CDR2 from the germline V gene are MGHRA and YSYEKL. V shed 7 bases and J 4 bases; nucleotides not matched to a gene: 5. CDR3 nucleotides: TGCGCCAGCACAAGGACTAGCGGGAGATCAGATACGCAGTATTTT. It codes for CASTRTSGRSDTQYF.

The chain employs TRBV6-6 and TRBJ2-3; D call uncertain. CDR3 length: 16 residues. CDR1 is MNHNY and CDR2 is SVGAGI in the germline V gene (reference sequence). V was cut by 0 bases and J by 0 bases, with 10 bases left in between. The CDR3 region is CASSYSAVASTDTQYF. The CDR3 DNA sequence: TGTGCCAGCAGTTACTCGGCGGTCGCTAGCACAGATACGCAGTATTTT.

This clone appeared a few times. The chain recombines TRBV19 with TRBJ2-1; the D gene is possibly TRBD2 (5 bases). Germline values: CDR1 LNHDA, CDR2 SQIVND (reference sequence). The CDR3 totals 13 residues. Trimming removed 3 bases at V and 6 bases at J, with 9 bases between. CDR3 in DNA: TGTGCCAGTAGTATTTCCCGGGGCAATGAGCAGTTCTTC. This codes for CASSISRGNEQFF.

The chain links TRBV27 to TRBJ1-1; D is uncertain. The CDR3 is made up of 13 amino acids. Trimming shortened V by 7 bases and J by 0 bases, and 9 bases separated the two germline ends. The germline gives CDR1 MNHEY, CDR2 SMNVEV (reference sequence). The DNA for the CDR3 is TGTGCCAGCACCCTCGGGGTGAACACTGAAGCTTTCTTT. This codes for CASTLGVNTEAFF.

This clone was found once. The V gene is TRBV6-5, the J gene TRBJ1-2; 8 bases are a match to TRBD1. The CDR3 is 14 residues long. In germline, CDR1 is MNHEY, CDR2 SVGAGI. With 6 bases clipped from V and 5 bases from J, the junction kept 8 bases outside the gene matches. CDR3 amino acids: CASRTSGTGYGYTF. The CDR3 nucleotides are TGTGCCAGCAGAACCTCCGGGACAGGATATGGCTACACCTTC.

CDR3 DNA sequence: TGTGCCAGCAGCTTGGACTTAGGAGGTACGCAGTATTTT. It encodes CASSLDLGGTQYF. The J gene is TRBJ2-3, the V gene TRBV4-2; TRBD2 is a possible D gene (5 bases). Trimming removed 5 bases from V and 8 bases from J, with 14 bases in between. Per the germline V gene, CDR1 is LGHNA and CDR2 is YNFKEQ. CDR3 length: 13 amino acids.

Here the CDR3 reads CASSLGLAGALETQYF. DNA for the CDR3: TGTGCCAGCAGTTTAGGGCTAGCGGGAGCCTTGGAGACCCAGTACTTC. This sequence joins TRBV28 and TRBJ2-5, with 10 bases that match TRBD2. V was clipped by 2 bases and J by 5 bases; unmatched bases: 8. Germline V lookup: CDR1 MDHEN, CDR2 SYDVKM. The length of the CDR3 is 16 residues.

This chain connects TRBV28 to TRBJ2-7; 9 bases align to TRBD2. The CDR3 extends over 18 amino acids. Trimming removed 2 bases from V and 6 bases from J; junction bases left unmatched: 17. Germline values: CDR1 MDHEN, CDR2 SYDVKM. This CDR3 is CASSLQVIAGATQGEQYF. CDR3 in DNA: TGTGCCAGCAGTTTACAGGTTATAGCGGGAGCCACCCAGGGCGAGCAGTACTTC.